This T cell receptor (beta chain) originates from a study of blood T cell repertoires in COVID-19. The assay was immunoSEQ multiplex PCR, and TCRdb's table has in-frame clones only and misses some. The data contain some 100,000 clones, approximately 86% of them singletons. The CDR3 loop spans 15 amino acids. The germline V gene encodes CDR1 LNHNV and CDR2 YYDKDF (reference sequence). V lost 1 base, J lost 5 bases, and 14 bases lay in between. This TCR was recovered from a man aged 45-65 years with acute or convalescent COVID-19. Input material: peripheral blood. The chain recombines TRBV15 with TRBJ1-1; D is perhaps TRBD1 (6 bases). CDR3 nucleotides: TGTGCCACCAGCAGAGGAGGGGGTGGATGGACTGAAGCTTTCTTT. Translation gives CATSRGGGGWTEAFF.